Here is one T cell receptor beta chain with its context. This clone was seen repeatedly, ten times or more. The clone's antigen remains unknown. Base qualities are not provided; no much larger clone lies one nucleotide away. TCRbeta CDR3 regions were amplified from genomic DNA by means of the immunoSEQ Assay, a bias-controlled multiplex PCR. Per the source publication's procedure: Nucleated cell counts per sample were estimated from amplification of reference gene primers within the assay. To quantify the absolute abundance of each unique TCRbeta CDR3 rearrangement, sequence reads were collapsed and filtered. For each sample, productive Simpson clonality was calculated as the square root of Simpson's diversity index across productive rearrangements. Here the immuneACCESS table is served through TCRdb, limited to in-frame sequences with V and J called. Missing clones are a known gap in these copies; in checked studies unresolved V genes cover under half, and the rest lacks a known reason. V and J calls plus clone size are reproduced from that table; the DNA served to infer D and trimming. The sample records about 100,000 clones, approximately 85% of which are singletons. Jointly, the top ten make up 2.1% of the sample.

Each collaborating institution followed its own protocols to collect whole blood in K2EDTA tubes. For TCRbeta analysis, collaborators shipped samples in one of three forms: frozen whole blood, isolated PBMCs, or DNA extracted from either of those sample types. The data were taken from a study of blood T cell repertoires in COVID-19 (dated by TCRdb to 2020 to 2022). Some background on the complete study: Collaborator samples came from the United States, Italy and Spain and covered acute and convalescent phases of COVID-19. Where available, HLA class I and class II types were taken from metadata supplied by the sample provider and were not determined by assay-based typing. The samples were drawn from the first 160 participants of the ongoing ImmuneRACE study and from over 950 subjects provided by 6 global collaborators. The dataset comprised deeply sampled blood TCRbeta repertoires from subjects exposed to, actively infected with, or recovered from COVID-19. The repertoires were released in a freely available public database meant as a resource for research on the immune response to SARS-CoV-2. The sample metadata nearly always contained a de-identified subject ID, COVID-19 status, age in years and sex. The material from the prospective study consisted of cDNA or gDNA derived from T cells, B-cell-depleted T cells, or PBMCs.

The junction shows trimming of 0 bases on V and 2 bases on J, plus 16 bases between the germline ends. Measured from the cysteine to the phenylalanine, the CDR3 is 18 residues long. The DNA shown is the 54-base CDR3, in frame from base 1. CDR1 and CDR2 were assigned from the germline V gene as LGHNA and YSLEER. Results and caveats for the whole study, not just this receptor: The quantity of clinical and demographic metadata differed by source and by participant and was supplied without curation.

This receptor was taken from a human donor in a cohort sampled during active COVID-19. The chain joins TRBV4-3 to TRBJ2-2; no D gene call is confident. The sample was peripheral blood. The CDR3 protein sequence reads: CASSQEIASQINTGELFF. Here is the DNA: TGCGCCAGCAGCCAAGAAATAGCTTCCCAGATAAACACCGGGGAGCTGTTTTTT.